This T cell receptor (beta chain) was captured by sequencing in a study of early T cells in non-severe SARS-CoV-2 infection. The V gene lost 5 bases and the J gene lost 7 bases, with 18 bases spanning the gap. Germline CDR1 is MRHNA and CDR2 is SNTAGT. This CDR3 is 15 amino acids long. Tagging with unique molecular identifiers was applied to individual cDNA molecules. MiXCR was run by TCRdb on the 5' RACE reads, yielding one entry per CDR3 protein. The sample records tens of thousands of distinct CDR3 sequences, about 11% being singletons. V and J are TRBV6-4 and TRBJ2-1; D is unclear. The sequencing here drew on whole blood, taken at baseline. This receptor was taken from an adult who was a healthcare worker with PCR-confirmed SARS-CoV-2 infection or an uninfected control (not recorded which). The DNA of the CDR3 is TGTGCCAGCAGTTCCGGGTCCCTTCGTAGGAATGAGCAGTTCTTC. Protein sequence: CASSSGSLRRNEQFF.